Listed below are T cell receptor beta chains from one sample, sequenced in a study of response to subunit inactivated influenza vaccine. MiXCR, run by TCRdb on the RT-PCR reads, gives a single entry per CDR3 protein. The profile shows about 500,000 distinct CDR3 sequences, 16% of them singletons. The starting material was CD4+ T cells sorted from PBMCs, obtained roughly 24 months after vaccination. The receptors come from a man between 50 and 69 years old who received an inactivated influenza vaccine. Each CDR3 is given with its conserved first and last residue. D genes are given only for firm matches. Clone size is not always given. Where it is, it says once, few, many or a class for expanded clones.

J gene,D gene,V gene,clone size,CDR3 protein,CDR3 DNA
TRBJ2-1,NA,TRBV20-1,NA,CSARFAGHNEQFF,TGCAGTGCTAGGTTTGCGGGGCACAATGAGCAGTTCTTC
TRBJ2-1,TRBD2,TRBV20-1,NA,CSVSGLAGNEQFF,TGCAGTGTTTCGGGACTAGCGGGCAATGAGCAGTTCTTC
TRBJ2-1,TRBD2,TRBV20-1,NA,CSAKVSGGASSYNEQFF,TGCAGTGCTAAGGTTAGCGGGGGCGCGAGCTCCTACAATGAGCAGTTCTTC
TRBJ1-1,NA,TRBV10-3,few,CAISAGTLNTEAFF,TGTGCCATCAGTGCAGGGACTTTGAACACTGAAGCTTTCTTT
TRBJ2-7,TRBD2,TRBV5-1,NA,CASSLDSGGPPYEQYF,TGCGCCAGCAGCTTGGATTCGGGAGGCCCGCCCTACGAGCAGTACTTC
TRBJ2-1,TRBD1,TRBV12-3/TRBV12-4,NA,CASRNHDREQSF,TGTGCCAGCAGAAACCATGACAGGGAGCAGTCCTTC
TRBJ1-1,TRBD1,TRBV6-1,many,CASSEQGGTEAFF,TGTGCCAGCAGTGAACAGGGGGGGACTGAAGCTTTCTTT
TRBJ2-3,TRBD2,TRBV7-9,NA,CASSKGLAGTDTQYF,TGTGCCAGCAGCAAGGGACTAGCGGGCACAGATACGCAGTATTTT
TRBJ2-7,NA,TRBV9,few,CASSVESGPLGYEQYF,TGTGCCAGCAGCGTAGAAAGTGGTCCCTTGGGGTACGAGCAGTACTTC
TRBJ1-1,TRBD1,TRBV19,NA,CASLGGGQPYTEAFF,TGTGCCAGTCTGGGGGGGGGACAGCCCTACACTGAAGCTTTCTTT
TRBJ2-7,NA,TRBV9,few,CASSVDFGRFPYEQYF,TGTGCCAGCAGCGTCGACTTCGGACGATTCCCCTACGAGCAGTACTTC
TRBJ1-1,NA,TRBV18,NA,CASSLETGRWF,TGTGCCAGCTCACTTGAGACCGGTCGTTGGTTT
TRBJ2-5,TRBD2,TRBV5-6,NA,CASSVRTSGSMWETQYF,TGTGCCAGCAGCGTACGGACTAGCGGGAGTATGTGGGAGACCCAGTACTTC
TRBJ1-2,TRBD1,TRBV12-3/TRBV12-4,many,CASSPTGFGGYTF,TGTGCCAGCAGCCCGACAGGGTTCGGTGGCTACACCTTC
TRBJ2-5,NA,TRBV20-1,few,CSARELGRYQETQYF,TGCAGTGCTAGAGAGTTGGGCAGGTACCAAGAGACCCAGTACTTC
TRBJ1-2,TRBD1,TRBV20-1,few,CSAKAGTGIGYTF,TGCAGTGCCAAAGCCGGGACAGGGATTGGCTACACCTTC